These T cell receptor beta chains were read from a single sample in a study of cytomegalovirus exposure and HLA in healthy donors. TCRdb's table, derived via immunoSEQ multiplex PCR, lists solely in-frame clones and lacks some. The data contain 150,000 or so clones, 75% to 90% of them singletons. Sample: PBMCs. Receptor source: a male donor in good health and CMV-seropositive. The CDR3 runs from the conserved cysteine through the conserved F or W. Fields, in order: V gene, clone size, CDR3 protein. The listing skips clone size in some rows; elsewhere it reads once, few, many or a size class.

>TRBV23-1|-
CASSQTDPTLSTTNEKLFF
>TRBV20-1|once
CSASEFSQYF
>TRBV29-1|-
CSVAGLAGEGYEQYF
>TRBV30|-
CASEAGGSQFF
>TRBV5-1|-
CASSRTPGGGTYEQYF
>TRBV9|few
CASSDGLAGGRGFYEQYF
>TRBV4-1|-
CASSQRSLRAPRVRTEAFF
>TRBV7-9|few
CASALEARANEQFF
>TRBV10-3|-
CAISEGVRETQYF
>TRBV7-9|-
CASSFSGLAYNTGELFF
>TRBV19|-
CASSMYRGEGNQPQHF
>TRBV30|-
CAWSATSGLSNQPQHF
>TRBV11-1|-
CASSRADRRLYGYTF
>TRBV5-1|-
CASSSQGYEQYF
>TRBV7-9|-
CASSTTSYEQYF
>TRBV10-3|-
CAISESLAGGESEQFF
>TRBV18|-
CASSPGLAGDDEQYF
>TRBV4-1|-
CASSQDPGSANEKLFF
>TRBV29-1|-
CSVEWGGYNEQFF
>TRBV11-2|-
CASINEERGGEQFF
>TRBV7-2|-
CASSLIQGGQGASIYGYTF